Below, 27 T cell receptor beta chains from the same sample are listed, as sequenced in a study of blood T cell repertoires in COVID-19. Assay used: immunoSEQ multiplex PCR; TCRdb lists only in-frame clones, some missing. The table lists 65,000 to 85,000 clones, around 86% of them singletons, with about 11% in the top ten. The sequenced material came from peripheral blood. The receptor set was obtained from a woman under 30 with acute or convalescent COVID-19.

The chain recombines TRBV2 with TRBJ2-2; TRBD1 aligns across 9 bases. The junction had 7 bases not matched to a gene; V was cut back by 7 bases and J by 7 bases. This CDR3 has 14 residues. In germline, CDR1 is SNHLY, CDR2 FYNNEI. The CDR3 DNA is TGTGCCAGCATACCGGACAGGGGAGGCGGGGAGCTGTTTTTT. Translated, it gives CASIPDRGGGELFF.

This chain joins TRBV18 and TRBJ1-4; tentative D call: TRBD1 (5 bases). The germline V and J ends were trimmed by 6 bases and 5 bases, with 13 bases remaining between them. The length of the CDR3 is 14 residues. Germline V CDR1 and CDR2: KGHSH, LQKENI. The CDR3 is CASSAGLSNEKLFF. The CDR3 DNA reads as TGTGCCAGCTCCGCGGGACTTTCAAATGAAAAACTGTTTTTT.

CDR3 amino acids: CASSLDRAGMNTEAFF. The CDR3 nucleotides read TGCGCCAGCAGCTTAGACAGGGCAGGGATGAACACTGAAGCTTTCTTT. The rearrangement links TRBV5-1 to TRBJ1-1; the match to TRBD1 covers 7 bases. V shed 2 bases and J 0 bases; nucleotides not matched to a gene: 7. Germline CDR1 and CDR2: SGHRS and YFSETQ. The CDR3 consists of 16 residues. Combining the CDR3 with reference TRBV5-1 and TRBJ1-1 gives the whole variable domain KAGVTQTPRYLIKTRGQQVTLSCSPISGHRSVSWYQQTPGQGLQFLFEYFSETQRNKGNFPGRFSGRQFSNSRSEMNVSTLELGDSALYLCASSLDRAGMNTEAFFGQGTRLTVV.

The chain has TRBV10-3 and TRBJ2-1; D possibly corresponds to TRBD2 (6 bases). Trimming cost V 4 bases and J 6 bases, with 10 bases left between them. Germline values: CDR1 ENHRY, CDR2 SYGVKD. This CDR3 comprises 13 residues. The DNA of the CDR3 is TGTGCCATCAGTGTAGGGGACTTCAATGAGCAGTTCTTC. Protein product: CAISVGDFNEQFF.

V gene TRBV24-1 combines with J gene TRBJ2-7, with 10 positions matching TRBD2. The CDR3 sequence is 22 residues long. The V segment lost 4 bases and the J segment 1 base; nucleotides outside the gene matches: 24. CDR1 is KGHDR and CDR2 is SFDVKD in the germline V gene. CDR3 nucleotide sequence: TGTGCCACCAGTGACCAGGACCCCGATTGGCTAGCGGGAGTGGTCAGGTCCTACGAGCAGTACTTC. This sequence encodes CATSDQDPDWLAGVVRSYEQYF.

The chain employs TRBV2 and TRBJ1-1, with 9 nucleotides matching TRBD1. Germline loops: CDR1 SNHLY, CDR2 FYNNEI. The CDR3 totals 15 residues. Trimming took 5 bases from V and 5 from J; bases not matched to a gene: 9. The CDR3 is CASSSQDRGGTEAFF. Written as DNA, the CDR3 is TGTGCCAGCAGTTCGCAGGACAGGGGTGGGACTGAAGCTTTCTTT.

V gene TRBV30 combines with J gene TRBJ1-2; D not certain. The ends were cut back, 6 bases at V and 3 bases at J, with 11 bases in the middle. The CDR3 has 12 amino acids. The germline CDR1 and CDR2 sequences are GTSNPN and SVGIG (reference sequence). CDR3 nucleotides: TGTGCCTGCTATCCGAGCGACTATGGCTACACCTTC. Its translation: CACYPSDYGYTF.

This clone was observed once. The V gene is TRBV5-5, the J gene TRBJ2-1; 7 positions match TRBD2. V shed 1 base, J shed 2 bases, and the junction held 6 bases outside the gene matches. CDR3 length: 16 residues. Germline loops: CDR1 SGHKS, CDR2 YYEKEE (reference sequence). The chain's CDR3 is CASSLSGVGAYNEQFF. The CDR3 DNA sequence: TGTGCCAGCAGCTTGAGCGGGGTGGGGGCCTACAATGAGCAGTTCTTC.

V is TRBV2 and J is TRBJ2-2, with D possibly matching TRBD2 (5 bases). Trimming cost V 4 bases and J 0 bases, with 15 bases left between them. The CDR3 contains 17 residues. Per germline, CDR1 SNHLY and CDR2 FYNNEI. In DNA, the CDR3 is TGTGCCAGCAGTGCGGAAGCGGCGACTCCGAACACCGGGGAGCTGTTTTTT. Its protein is CASSAEAATPNTGELFF.

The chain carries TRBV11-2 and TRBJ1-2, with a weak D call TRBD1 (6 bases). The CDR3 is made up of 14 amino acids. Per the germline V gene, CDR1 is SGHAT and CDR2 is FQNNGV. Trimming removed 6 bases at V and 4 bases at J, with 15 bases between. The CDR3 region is CASSPSGGFYGYTF. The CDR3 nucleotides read TGTGCCAGCAGTCCCTCGGGGGGCTTCTATGGCTACACCTTC.

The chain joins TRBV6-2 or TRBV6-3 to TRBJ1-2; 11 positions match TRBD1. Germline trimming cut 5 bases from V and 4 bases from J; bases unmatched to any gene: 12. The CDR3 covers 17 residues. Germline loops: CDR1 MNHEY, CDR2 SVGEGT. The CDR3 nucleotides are TGTGCCAGCAGTCTGGGACAGGGGGTTTGGCGGAGCTATGGCTACACCTTC. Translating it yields CASSLGQGVWRSYGYTF.

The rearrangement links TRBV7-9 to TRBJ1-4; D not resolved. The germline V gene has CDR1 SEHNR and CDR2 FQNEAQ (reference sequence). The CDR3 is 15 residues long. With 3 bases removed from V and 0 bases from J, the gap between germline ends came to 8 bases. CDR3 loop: CASSFEAATNEKLFF. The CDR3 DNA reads TGTGCCAGCAGCTTCGAGGCTGCAACTAATGAAAAACTGTTTTTT.

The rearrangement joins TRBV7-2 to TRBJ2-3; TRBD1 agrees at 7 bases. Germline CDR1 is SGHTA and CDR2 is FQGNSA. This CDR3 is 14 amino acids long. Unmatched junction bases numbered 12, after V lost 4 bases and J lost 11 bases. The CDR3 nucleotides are TGTGCCAGCAGCTCGAGTACAGGGGTAGGTCGGCAGTATTTT. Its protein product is CASSSSTGVGRQYF.

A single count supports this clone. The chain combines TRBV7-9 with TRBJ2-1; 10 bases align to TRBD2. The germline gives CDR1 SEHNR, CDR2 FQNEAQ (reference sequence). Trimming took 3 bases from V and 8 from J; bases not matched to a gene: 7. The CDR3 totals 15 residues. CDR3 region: CASSFGLAGVDEQFF. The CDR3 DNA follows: TGTGCCAGCAGCTTTGGTCTAGCGGGGGTCGATGAGCAGTTCTTC.

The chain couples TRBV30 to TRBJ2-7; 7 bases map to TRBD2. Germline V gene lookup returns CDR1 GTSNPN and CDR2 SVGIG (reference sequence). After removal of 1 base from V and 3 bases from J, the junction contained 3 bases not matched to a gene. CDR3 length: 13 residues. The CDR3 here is CAWSAGGFYEQYF. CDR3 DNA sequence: TGTGCCTGGAGTGCCGGGGGGTTCTACGAGCAGTACTTC.

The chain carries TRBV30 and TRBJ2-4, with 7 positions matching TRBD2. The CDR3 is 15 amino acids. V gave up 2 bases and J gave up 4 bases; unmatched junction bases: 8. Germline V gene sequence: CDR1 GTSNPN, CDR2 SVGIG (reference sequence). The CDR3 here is CAWSRTSINKNIQYF. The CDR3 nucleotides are TGTGCCTGGAGTAGGACTAGTATCAATAAAAACATTCAGTACTTC.

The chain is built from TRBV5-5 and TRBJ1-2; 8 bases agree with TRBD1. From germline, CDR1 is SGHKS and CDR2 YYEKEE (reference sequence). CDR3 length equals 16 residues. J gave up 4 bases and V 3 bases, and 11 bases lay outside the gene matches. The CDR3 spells CASSSGGPGGTYGYTF. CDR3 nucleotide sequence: TGTGCCAGCAGCTCTGGGGGGCCAGGGGGCACCTATGGCTACACCTTC.

In DNA, the CDR3 is TGTGCCAGTAGTATACAGGTCGGCGGGAGCACAGATACGCAGTATTTT. This encodes CASSIQVGGSTDTQYF. The chain joins TRBV19 to TRBJ2-3, with D perhaps matching TRBD2 (5 bases). Germline CDR1 and CDR2: LNHDA and SQIVND (reference sequence). Trimming removed 2 bases at V and 0 bases at J, with 12 bases between. The CDR3 runs 16 residues.

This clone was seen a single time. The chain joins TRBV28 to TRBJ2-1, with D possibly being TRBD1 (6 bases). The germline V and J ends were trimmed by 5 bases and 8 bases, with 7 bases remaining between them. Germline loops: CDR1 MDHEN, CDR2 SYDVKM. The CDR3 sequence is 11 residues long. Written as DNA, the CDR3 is TGTGCCAGCAGTCAGGGGTATGAGCAGTTCTTC. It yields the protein CASSQGYEQFF.

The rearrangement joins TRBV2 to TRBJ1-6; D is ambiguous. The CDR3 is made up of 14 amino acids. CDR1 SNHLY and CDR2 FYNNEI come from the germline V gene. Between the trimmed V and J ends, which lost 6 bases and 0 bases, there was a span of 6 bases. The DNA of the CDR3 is TGTGCCAGCAGCAGTGTCTCCTATAATTCACCCCTCCACTTT. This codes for CASSSVSYNSPLHF.

The CDR3 coding sequence is TGTGCCAGCAGCTTGGCACAGACCTTTCCCTATGGCTACACCTTC. It encodes CASSLAQTFPYGYTF. The chain is built from TRBV5-6 and TRBJ1-2; D unresolved. Germline V gives CDR1 SGHDT, CDR2 YYEEEE. The CDR3 extends over 15 amino acids. Trimming pared 0 bases from V and 4 bases from J, leaving 13 bases between.

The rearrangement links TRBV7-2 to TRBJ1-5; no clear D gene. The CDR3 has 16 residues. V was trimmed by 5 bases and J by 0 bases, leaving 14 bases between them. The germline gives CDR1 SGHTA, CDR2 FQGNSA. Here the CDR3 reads CASSVTAIYSNQPQHF. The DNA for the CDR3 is TGTGCCAGCAGCGTAACAGCCATTTATAGCAATCAGCCCCAGCATTTT.

For the CDR3, the DNA is TGTGCCAGTAGCCTCACAGGTTCCACCACTGAAGCTTTCTTT. It yields the protein CASSLTGSTTEAFF. The chain links TRBV19 to TRBJ1-1; tentatively, D is TRBD1 (5 bases). Between the trimmed V and J ends, which lost 6 bases and 4 bases, there was a span of 15 bases. The CDR3 is 14 amino acids. Germline CDR1 reads LNHDA; CDR2 reads SQIVND (reference sequence).

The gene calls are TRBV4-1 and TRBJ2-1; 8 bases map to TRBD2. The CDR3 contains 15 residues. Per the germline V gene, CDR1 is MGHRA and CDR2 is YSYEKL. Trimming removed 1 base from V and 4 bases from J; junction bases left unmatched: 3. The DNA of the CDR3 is TGCGCCAGCAGCCAAGTACTAGCGGCATACAATGAGCAGTTCTTC. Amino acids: CASSQVLAAYNEQFF.

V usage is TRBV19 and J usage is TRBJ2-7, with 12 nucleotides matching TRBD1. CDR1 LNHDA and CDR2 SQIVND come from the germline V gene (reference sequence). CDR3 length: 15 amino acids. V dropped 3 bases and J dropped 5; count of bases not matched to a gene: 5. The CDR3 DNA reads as TGTGCCAGTAGTATCCGCGGGGACAGGGGGCACGAGCAGTACTTC. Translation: CASSIRGDRGHEQYF.

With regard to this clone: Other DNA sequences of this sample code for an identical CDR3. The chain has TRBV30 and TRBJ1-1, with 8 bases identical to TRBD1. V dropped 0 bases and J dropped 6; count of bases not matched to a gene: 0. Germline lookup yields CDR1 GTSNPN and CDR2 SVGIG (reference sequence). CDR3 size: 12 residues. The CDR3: CAWSVQGAEAFF. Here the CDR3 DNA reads TGTGCCTGGAGTGTACAGGGGGCTGAAGCTTTCTTT.

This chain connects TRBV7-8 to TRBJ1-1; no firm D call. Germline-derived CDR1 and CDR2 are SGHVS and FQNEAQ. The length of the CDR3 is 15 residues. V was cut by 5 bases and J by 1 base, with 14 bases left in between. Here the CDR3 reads CASSPGKSGNTEAFF. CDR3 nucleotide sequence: TGTGCCAGCAGCCCAGGCAAATCAGGGAACACTGAAGCTTTCTTT.